Reported below is one TCR beta chain. Its antigen has not been determined. The input lacks base qualities; no much larger clone sits a single base away. These data are taken from a study of early stage breast cancer tumors (dated by TCRdb to between 2016 and 2019). For the wider study: Of the approximately 15 invasive breast tumors, roughly 12 were found to be estrogen receptor-positive, progesterone receptor-positive and HER2-negative. Across all samples, 2.5 million to 3 million templates representing approximately 1,000,000 unique clonotypes were detected. On average, each sample got 7.5 to 10-fold read coverage. Eight of the 12 ER+/PR+/HER2- tumors were invasive ductal carcinomas, while the other four were invasive lobular carcinomas.

The study profiled bulk TCR beta-chain repertoires in matched peripheral blood, tumor and adjacent normal breast tissue taken from fewer than 20 patients with early-stage breast cancer. Before surgery, 5-10 mL of whole blood was collected into EDTA tubes and then processed within 2 hours. Ficoll-Paque centrifugation in SepMate-50 tubes was used to isolate peripheral blood mononuclear cells. For storage in liquid nitrogen, PBMCs were cryopreserved as aliquots of roughly 1.9 to 4.5 million cells in roughly 90% FBS with around 10% DMSO. Genomic DNA was extracted with the Qiagen AllPrep DNA/RNA Mini kit. Broad study findings and their caveats: Because the cohort was small, a breakdown by tumor subtype could not be done. Enriched TCRB sequences shared across patients were mostly commonly generated sequences, unlikely to play an important role in the tumor microenvironment. Repertoires from blood and normal breast were more alike than repertoires from blood and tumor, and in about 90% of the 16 patients, comparing each tissue with blood separated tumor from normal. Sequencing bulk genomic DNA from unsorted cells could not capture chain pairing or functional markers like CD4, CD8 and FOXP3. Compared with adjacent normal breast tissue, tumors had approximately 2.7-fold higher T cell density and higher clonality.

Two independent genomic DNA replicates were amplified for each sample, with approximately 0.5 ug used for blood and about 1.5 ug for tumor or normal breast. Following the manufacturer's instructions, the ImmunoSeq Intro kit was used to carry out TCRB sequencing on genomic DNA. The multiplex PCR ran for 30 to 40 cycles using proprietary primers and spike-in control sequences for absolute quantification. An 87-bp fragment spanning the CDR3 and flanking V and J genes was sequenced with single-end 150-bp reads. Seven samples, each with two replicates, were multiplexed per lane of an Illumina MiSeq using version 3.0 chemistry. In the original analysis: Raw data were processed with the vendor's proprietary pipeline, and both replicates were merged into a single result per sample. A clonotype was defined as productive rearrangements that share the same V-gene family, CDR3 amino acid sequence and J-gene segment. To compute clonality, the normalized Shannon entropy (Pielou evenness) of TCRB abundances was subtracted from 1. T cell density was estimated as total templates divided by the number of input cells, with the number of input cells inferred from the DNA input amount. Recon was used with default parameters to estimate total repertoire diversity and clonality. Tumor-enriched clonotypes were defined as having over 0.1% abundance in tumor and at least 32-fold higher abundance than in normal breast. TCRdb retrieved this table from immuneACCESS and kept in-frame rearrangements only. Not all clones are present; in checked studies, unresolved V genes account for under half, and no reason is known for the remainder. D and trimming were read from the DNA, whereas the V and J calls and clone size are those reported in that table. This sample holds some 30,000 clones; roughly 81% were observed only once. The ten most abundant clones make up 9% to 9.5% of the sample.

The TCR was taken from a person between 50 and 60 years old with breast cancer. The sample was blood.

The CDR3 reads CASRGYRGEDEKLFF. Here is the DNA: TGCGCCAGCAGAGGCTACAGGGGGGAGGATGAAAAACTGTTTTTT. Recombination connected TRBV10-2 to TRBJ1-4; 8 junctional bases match TRBD1. V ends up 6 bases short and J 6 bases short, with an unmatched junction base count of 9. Via the germline V gene, CDR1 is WSHSY and CDR2 SAAADI. Taken from cysteine to phenylalanine, the CDR3 has 15 residues. Of all the DNA, just the CDR3 is kept, 45 bases in frame from base 1.